This T cell receptor (beta chain) stems from a study of cytomegalovirus exposure and HLA in healthy donors. The CDR3 is 15 residues long. Germline trimming cut 1 base from V and 2 bases from J; bases unmatched to any gene: 3. Germline values: CDR1 MNHNS, CDR2 SASEGT. The PCR contained 60 Vbeta and 13 Jbeta primers. Sequencing was performed with immunoSEQ multiplex PCR; in TCRdb, only in-frame clones are kept and a portion is missing. The sample comprises 130,000 to 150,000 clones, over 70% of which are singletons, and under 7.5% rests with the top ten. This receptor was identified in a man aged 35-49 years in good health and CMV-seropositive. The sample was PBMCs. This rearrangement joins TRBV6-1 to TRBJ2-7; 9 nucleotides line up with TRBD2. CDR3 sequence reads: CASSEGVAGAYEQYF. The CDR3 DNA reads as TGTGCCAGCAGTGAAGGGGTAGCGGGGGCCTACGAGCAGTACTTC.